This TCR beta chain was identified in a study of T cell repertoires in cytomegalovirus infection. TCRdb used MiXCR to reprocess the reads, holding one entry per CDR3 protein. The sample holds about 310,000 distinct CDR3 sequences, 15% to 20% seen once. This clonotype was counted between two and nine times. Sequencing used PBMCs. This clonotype originated in a human donor in good health (CMV status not recorded). Some clones in this sample may be carry-over from other donors' samples.

This CDR3 is CSAKQGSGETQYF. The CDR3 coding sequence is TGCAGCGCTAAACAGGGTTCGGGAGAGACCCAGTACTTC. V is TRBV29-1 and J is TRBJ2-5; the D gene is possibly TRBD1 (6 bases). This CDR3 has 13 residues. The V end was cut by 7 bases, the J end by 4 bases, with 16 bases between. The germline V gene has CDR1 SQVTM and CDR2 ANQGSEA.